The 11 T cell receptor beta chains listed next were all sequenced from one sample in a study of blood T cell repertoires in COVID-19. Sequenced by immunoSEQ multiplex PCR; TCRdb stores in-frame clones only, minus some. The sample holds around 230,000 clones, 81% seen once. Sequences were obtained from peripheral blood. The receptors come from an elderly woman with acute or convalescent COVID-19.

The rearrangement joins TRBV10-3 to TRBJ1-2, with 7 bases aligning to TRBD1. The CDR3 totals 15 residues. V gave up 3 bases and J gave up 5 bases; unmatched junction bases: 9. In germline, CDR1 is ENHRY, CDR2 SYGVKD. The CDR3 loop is CAISDLETGRYGYTF. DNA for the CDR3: TGTGCCATCAGTGACTTAGAGACAGGGCGGTATGGCTACACCTTC.

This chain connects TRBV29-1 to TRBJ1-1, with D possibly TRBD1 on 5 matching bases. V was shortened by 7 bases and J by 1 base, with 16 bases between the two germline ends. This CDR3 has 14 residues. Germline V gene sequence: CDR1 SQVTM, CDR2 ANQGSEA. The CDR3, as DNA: TGCAGCGGTAAACGAGACAGTCAGAACACTGAAGCTTTCTTT. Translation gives CSGKRDSQNTEAFF.

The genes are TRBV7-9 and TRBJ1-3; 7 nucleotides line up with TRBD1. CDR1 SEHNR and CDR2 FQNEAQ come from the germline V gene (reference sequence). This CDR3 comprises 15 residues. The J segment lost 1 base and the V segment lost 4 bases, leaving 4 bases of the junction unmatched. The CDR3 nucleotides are TGTGCCAGCAGCTACTCGACAGGGTCTGGAAACACCATATATTTT. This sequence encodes CASSYSTGSGNTIYF. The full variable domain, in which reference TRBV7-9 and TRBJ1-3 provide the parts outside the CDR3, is DTGVSQNPRHKITKRGQNVTFRCDPISEHNRLYWYRQTLGQGPEFLTYFQNEAQLEKSRLLSDRFSAERPKGSFSTLEIQRTEQGDSAMYLCASSYSTGSGNTIYFGEGSWLTVV.

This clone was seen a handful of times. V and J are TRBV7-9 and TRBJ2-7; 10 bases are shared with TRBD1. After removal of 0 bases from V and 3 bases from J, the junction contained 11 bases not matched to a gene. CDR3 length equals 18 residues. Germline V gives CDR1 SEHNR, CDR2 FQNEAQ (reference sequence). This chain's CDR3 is CASSLASQGGQGLYEQYF. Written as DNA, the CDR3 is TGTGCCAGCAGCTTAGCCTCCCAAGGGGGACAGGGGCTCTACGAGCAGTACTTC.

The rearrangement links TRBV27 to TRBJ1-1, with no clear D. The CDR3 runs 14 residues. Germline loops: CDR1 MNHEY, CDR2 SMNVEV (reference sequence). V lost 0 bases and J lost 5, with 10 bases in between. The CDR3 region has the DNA TGTGCCAGCAGTTTATCTTCAGGAGGAACTGAAGCTTTCTTT. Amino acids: CASSLSSGGTEAFF.

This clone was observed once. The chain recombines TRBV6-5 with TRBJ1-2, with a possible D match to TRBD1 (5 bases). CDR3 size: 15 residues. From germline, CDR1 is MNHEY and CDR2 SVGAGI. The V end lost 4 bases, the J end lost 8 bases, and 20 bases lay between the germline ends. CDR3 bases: TGTGCCAGCAGTTCGTTTCGGGGGGGAGCAATAGGCTACACCTTC. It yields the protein CASSSFRGGAIGYTF.

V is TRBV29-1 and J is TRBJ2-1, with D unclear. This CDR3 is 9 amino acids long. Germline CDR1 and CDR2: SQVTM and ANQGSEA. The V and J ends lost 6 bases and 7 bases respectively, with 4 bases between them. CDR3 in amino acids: CSVENEQFF. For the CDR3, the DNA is TGCAGCGTCGAGAATGAGCAGTTCTTC.

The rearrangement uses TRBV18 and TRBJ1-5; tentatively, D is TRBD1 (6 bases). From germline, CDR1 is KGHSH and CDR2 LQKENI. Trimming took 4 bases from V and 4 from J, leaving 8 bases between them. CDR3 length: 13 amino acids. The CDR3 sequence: CASSQDRNQPQHF. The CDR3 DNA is TGTGCCAGCTCACAAGACAGGAATCAGCCCCAGCATTTT.

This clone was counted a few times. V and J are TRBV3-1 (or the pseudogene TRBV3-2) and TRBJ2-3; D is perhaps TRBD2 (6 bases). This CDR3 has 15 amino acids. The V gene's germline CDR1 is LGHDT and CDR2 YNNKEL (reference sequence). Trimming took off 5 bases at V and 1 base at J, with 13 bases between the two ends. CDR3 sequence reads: CASSSLGGRTDTQYF. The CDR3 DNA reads TGTGCCAGCAGCTCCCTCGGGGGACGCACAGATACGCAGTATTTT.

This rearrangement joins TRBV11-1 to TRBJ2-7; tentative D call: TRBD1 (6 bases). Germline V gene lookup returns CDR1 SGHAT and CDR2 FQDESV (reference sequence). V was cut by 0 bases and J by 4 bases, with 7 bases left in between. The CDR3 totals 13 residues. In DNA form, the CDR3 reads TGTGCCAGCAGCTTAGCGACAGGATACGAGCAGTACTTC. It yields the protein CASSLATGYEQYF.

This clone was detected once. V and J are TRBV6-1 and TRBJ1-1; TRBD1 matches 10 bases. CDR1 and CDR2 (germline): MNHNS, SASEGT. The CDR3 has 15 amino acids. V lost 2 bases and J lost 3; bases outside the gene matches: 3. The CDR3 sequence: CASSESDRGHTEAFF. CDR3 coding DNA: TGTGCCAGCAGTGAATCCGACAGGGGGCACACTGAAGCTTTCTTT.